Given below is one T cell receptor (beta chain) in context. Its antigen remains unknown. Incorporated into the TCR beta cDNA libraries were unique molecular identifiers, which served to reduce PCR and sequencing biases. Using its own MiXCR run on the PCR reads, TCRdb lists one record per CDR3 protein. The table lists 400,000 to 500,000 distinct CDR3 sequences, 30% to 45% of them singletons. V lost 4 bases and J lost 5; bases outside the gene matches: 4. The CDR3 totals 14 residues. These data are taken from a study of post-analysis software for immune sequencing data. Notes on the study in general: Normalized Chao1 diversity was significantly reduced in patients versus controls. About five TRBV segments appeared more often in patients than in controls, and TRBV5-6, TRBV5-1 and TRBV20-1 were among these.

This TCR derives from a girl aged 2 to 10 with multiple sclerosis. Specimen: blood. This rearrangement joins TRBV12-3 or TRBV12-4 to TRBJ1-1; 10 bases line up with TRBD1. Here the CDR3 DNA reads TGTGCCAGCAGTTCCGGGACAGGGGTTACTGAAGCTTTCTTT. It yields the protein CASSSGTGVTEAFF.